Listed below are T cell receptor beta chains from one sample, sequenced in a study of blood T cell repertoires in COVID-19. Profiled with immunoSEQ multiplex PCR; TCRdb holds only in-frame clones, not every one. The sample shows 390,000 or so clones, about 89% of them seen only once. Sequences were obtained from peripheral blood. The receptors originated from a woman in her twenties or thirties with COVID-19, enrolled during active disease. The CDR3 runs from the conserved cysteine through the conserved F or W. A D gene is named only where the DNA matches it firmly. Clone sizes are given selectively: once, few, many, or a class where the clone is expanded.

D	V	J	size	DNA	CDR3
-	TRBV30	TRBJ2-1	-	TGTGCCTGGAGTGTAATCGGTGCGAATGAGCAGTTCTTC	CAWSVIGANEQFF
TRBD2	TRBV10-3	TRBJ2-2	-	TGTGCCATCAGAACCCCGGGACTAGCAAACACCGGGGAGCTGTTTTTT	CAIRTPGLANTGELFF
TRBD1	TRBV9	TRBJ1-1	-	TGTGCCAGCAGCGGACAGGGGGACACTGAAGCTTTCTTT	CASSGQGDTEAFF
TRBD1	TRBV5-1	TRBJ2-5	-	TGCGCCAGCAGCCCCTGGACAGGGGCCCAAGAGACCCAGTACTTC	CASSPWTGAQETQYF
-	TRBV28	TRBJ1-2	-	TGTGCCAGCAGTTTATACCCGGACAGACAGCTATATGGCTACACCTTC	CASSLYPDRQLYGYTF
-	TRBV5-1	TRBJ1-2	-	TGCGCCAGCAGCTTGGGGGGCCCTGGCTACACCTTC	CASSLGGPGYTF
TRBD1	TRBV4-3	TRBJ2-7	-	TGCGCCAGCAGCCTCGCGGTGACAGGGGGCGACGAGCAGTACTTC	CASSLAVTGGDEQYF
TRBD2	TRBV5-4	TRBJ2-1	-	TGTGCCAGCAGCTTGCCGCGGCTAGCGGGGTACAATGAGCAGTTCTTC	CASSLPRLAGYNEQFF
-	TRBV7-2	TRBJ1-3	-	TGTGCCAGCAGCTTAGCAGGGACAACAATCTCTGGAAACACCATATATTTT	CASSLAGTTISGNTIYF
-	TRBV13	TRBJ2-7	-	TGTGCCAGCAGCTTAGTGTCAACGGTCCCCTACGAGCAGTACTTC	CASSLVSTVPYEQYF
-	TRBV21-1	TRBJ1-5	once	TGTGCCAGCAGCCTTCGGACAGGGCGATATAGCAATCAGCCCCAGCATTTT	CASSLRTGRYSNQPQHF
-	TRBV11-2	TRBJ2-2	-	TGTGCCAGCAGCTTAGGCTCTAGCGTCACCGGGGAGCTGTTTTTT	CASSLGSSVTGELFF
TRBD1	TRBV2	TRBJ2-6	-	TGTGCCAGCAGGACAGGGTCTGGGGCCAACGTCCTGACTTTC	CASRTGSGANVLTF
-	TRBV7-8	TRBJ2-2	-	TGTGCCAGCAGCTTAAGTGCGCTAGTTTGGGAGCTGTTTTTT	CASSLSALVWELFF
TRBD1	TRBV28	TRBJ2-5	once	TGTGCCAGCAGTTTAAGACAGGGGAAAGAGACCCAGTACTTC	CASSLRQGKETQYF
TRBD1	TRBV5-1	TRBJ1-2	-	TGCGCCAGCAGCTTTTTGCGGTCGGACAGGGCCCTTAAGGGTGGCTACACCTTC	CASSFLRSDRALKGGYTF
-	TRBV4-1	TRBJ2-5	-	TGCGCCAGCAGCCAACCCCGGGACAAAGAGACCCAGTACTTC	CASSQPRDKETQYF
-	TRBV11-2	TRBJ1-6	-	TGTGCCAGCAGCCGGACAGACCTTAATTCACCCCTCCACTTT	CASSRTDLNSPLHF
TRBD1	TRBV7-9	TRBJ2-7	-	TGTGCCAGCAGCTTAGGGACAGGGTCCCGGTACGAGCAGTACTTC	CASSLGTGSRYEQYF
-	TRBV10-3	TRBJ2-2	-	TGTGCCATCAGGGATGCGCGGGAAAACACCGGGGAGCTGTTTTTT	CAIRDARENTGELFF
TRBD2	TRBV5-4	TRBJ2-5	-	TGTGCCAGCAGCTTGCCAGCGGGAGAGAGGGAGACCCAGTACTTC	CASSLPAGERETQYF
-	TRBV27	TRBJ1-5	-	TGTGCCAGCAGTTTCAGAGGACAGTCCGGTCAGCCCCAGCATTTT	CASSFRGQSGQPQHF
-	TRBV4-1	TRBJ2-1	-	TGCGCCAGCAGCCTCCAGAGATGGAGAAGTGAGGATGAGCAGTTCTTC	CASSLQRWRSEDEQFF
TRBD1	TRBV28	TRBJ1-1	-	TGTGCCAGCAGGGTCCCAGCAGGATCCGTGGGACAGGGGCCGGCTGAAGCTTTCTTT	CASRVPAGSVGQGPAEAFF
-	TRBV2	TRBJ2-7	-	TGTGCCAGCAGTGAGGGCAGTCAGGTCTACGAGCAGTACTTC	CASSEGSQVYEQYF
TRBD2	TRBV7-3	TRBJ2-3	-	TGTGCCAGCAGCGTAGCGGGAGGGAGCACAGATACGCAGTATTTT	CASSVAGGSTDTQYF
-	TRBV30	TRBJ2-2	-	TGTGCCTGCCCCTGGGGTGCGGGCACCGGGGAGCTGTTTTTT	CACPWGAGTGELFF
TRBD2	TRBV6-5	TRBJ2-7	-	TGTGCCAGCAGTAAAACTAGCGGGAGGGGGTACGAGCAGTACTTC	CASSKTSGRGYEQYF
-	TRBV7-3	TRBJ1-2	-	TGTGCCAGCAGCCAAGGGGGGGCCAACTATGGCTACACCTTC	CASSQGGANYGYTF
-	TRBV11-2	TRBJ2-3	-	TGTGCCAGCAGCCCGCGACTAGGTACAGATACGCAGTATTTT	CASSPRLGTDTQYF
TRBD1	TRBV7-3	TRBJ1-2	-	TGTGCCAGCAGCTTCGACGCTGCAGGGGGTGTTAATGGCTACACCTTC	CASSFDAAGGVNGYTF
-	TRBV28	TRBJ2-7	-	TGTGCCAGCAGGGCAGGGGTGATTCCCTACGAGCAGTACTTC	CASRAGVIPYEQYF
TRBD1	TRBV4-1	TRBJ2-7	-	TGCGCCAGCAGCCGACCCGGGACAGGGAGCCACGAGCAGTACTTC	CASSRPGTGSHEQYF
-	TRBV3-1/TRBV3-2	TRBJ2-5	-	TGTGCCAGCAGCCCCTCTCGAGAGACCCAGTACTTC	CASSPSRETQYF
-	TRBV28	TRBJ1-2	once	TGTGCCAGCAGCCTTCCTTGGGGGGGGGATCGCTATGGCTACACCTTC	CASSLPWGGDRYGYTF
TRBD1	TRBV10-3	TRBJ2-1	-	TGTGCCATCAGCGAGACAGGGGTGGATGAGCAGTTCTTC	CAISETGVDEQFF
TRBD1	TRBV6-5	TRBJ1-6	-	TGTGCCAGCAGCAGGGGACAGGGGCGTTCACCCCTCCACTTT	CASSRGQGRSPLHF
-	TRBV6-2/TRBV6-3	TRBJ2-6	-	TGTGCCAGCAGCGACATTTCTGGGGCCAACGTCCTGACTTTC	CASSDISGANVLTF
-	TRBV7-2	TRBJ2-5	-	TGTGCCAGCAGCTCCCGGGCCCGGGGGGAGACCCAGTACTTC	CASSSRARGETQYF
-	TRBV6-5	TRBJ1-1	-	TGTGCCAGCAGTTACTCAAATAGGGGGGAAGCTTTCTTT	CASSYSNRGEAFF
TRBD2	TRBV5-1	TRBJ2-7	few	TGCGCCAGCAGCGGTACGACTAGCGCTACCTACGAGCAGTACTTC	CASSGTTSATYEQYF